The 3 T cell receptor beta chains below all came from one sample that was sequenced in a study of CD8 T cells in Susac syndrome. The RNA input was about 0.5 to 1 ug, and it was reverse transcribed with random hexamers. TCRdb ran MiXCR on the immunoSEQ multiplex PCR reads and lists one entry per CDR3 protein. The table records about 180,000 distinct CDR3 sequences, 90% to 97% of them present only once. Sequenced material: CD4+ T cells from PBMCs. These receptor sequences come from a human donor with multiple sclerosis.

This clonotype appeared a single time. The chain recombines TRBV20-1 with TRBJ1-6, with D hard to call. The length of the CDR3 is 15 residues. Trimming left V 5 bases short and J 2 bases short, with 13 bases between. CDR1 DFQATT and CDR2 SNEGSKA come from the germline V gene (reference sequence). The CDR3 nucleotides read TGCAGTGCTCGGAGAGGATCCACCTATAATTCACCCCTCCACTTT. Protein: CSARRGSTYNSPLHF.

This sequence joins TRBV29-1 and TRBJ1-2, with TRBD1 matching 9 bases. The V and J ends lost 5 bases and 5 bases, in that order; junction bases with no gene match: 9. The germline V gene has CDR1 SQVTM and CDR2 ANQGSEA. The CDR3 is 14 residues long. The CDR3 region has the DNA TGCAGCGTTCACAGGGACAGGGTAGAATATGGCTACACCTTC. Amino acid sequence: CSVHRDRVEYGYTF.

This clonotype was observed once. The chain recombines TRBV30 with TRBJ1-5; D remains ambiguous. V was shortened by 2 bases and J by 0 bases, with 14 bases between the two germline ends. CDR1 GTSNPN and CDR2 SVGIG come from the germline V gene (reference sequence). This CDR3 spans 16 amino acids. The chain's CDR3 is CAWSHGDRASNQPQHF. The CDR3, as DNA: TGTGCCTGGAGTCACGGGGATAGGGCTAGCAATCAGCCCCAGCATTTT.